This T cell receptor (beta chain) derives from a study of identical twins. TCRdb analysed the 5' RACE reads with MiXCR anew, one entry per CDR3 protein. The sample includes about 890,000 distinct CDR3 sequences, about 12% of them seen just once. This clonotype appeared many times. With 4 bases removed from V and 3 bases from J, the gap between germline ends came to 13 bases. CDR1 and CDR2 (germline): MGHRA, YSYEKL. This CDR3 has 14 residues. These data were likewise used in another study, on yellow fever vaccine responses in identical twins.

Sequenced input: PBMCs. The source is a young woman in good health. The chain links TRBV4-1 to TRBJ2-7; D not resolved. This CDR3 is CASSPTGSDYEQYV. In nucleotides, the CDR3 is TGCGCCAGCAGCCCTACTGGCAGCGACTACGAGCAGTACGTC.